Presented here are 4 T cell receptor beta chains from one specimen sequenced in a study of cytomegalovirus exposure and HLA in healthy donors. The PCR made use of 60 Vbeta and 13 Jbeta primers. This table comes from immunoSEQ multiplex PCR, and its TCRdb copy is limited to in-frame clones, with some not included. The sample lists around 140,000 clones, around 72% occurring once. Sequencing used PBMCs. The receptors stem from a young woman in good health and CMV-seronegative.

The V call is TRBV5-4, the J call TRBJ2-3; D not certain. Trimming stripped 4 bases from V and 3 bases from J, with 18 bases between. CDR1 and CDR2 from the germline V gene are SGHNT and YYREEE (reference sequence). The CDR3 is 16 residues long. CDR3 sequence (DNA): TGTGCCAGCAGCCGAGCGTCCGCGCGCTCTACAGATACGCAGTATTTT. Its protein is CASSRASARSTDTQYF.

Only a few counts were recorded for this clone. J is TRBJ2-3 and V is TRBV10-1; D is uncertain. The CDR3 runs 13 residues. Deletions cut 4 bases from V and 2 bases from J, with 7 bases between. Germline CDR1 is WNHNN and CDR2 is SYGVQD (reference sequence). The CDR3 region is CASSVRPTDTQYF. DNA of the CDR3: TGCGCCAGCAGTGTCAGGCCCACAGATACGCAGTATTTT.

The chain combines TRBV5-8 with TRBJ1-2; D unclear. CDR3 length: 13 amino acids. Looked up from germline, CDR1 is SGHTS and CDR2 is YDEGEE. The V gene lost 4 bases and the J gene lost 3 bases, with 10 bases spanning the gap. The DNA for the CDR3 is TGTGCCAGCAGCGAGGCCGCGCACTATGGCTACACCTTC. Translation: CASSEAAHYGYTF. The full variable domain, completed using reference TRBV5-8 and TRBJ1-2, is EAGVTQSPTHLIKTRGQQATLRCSPISGHTSVYWYQQALGLGLQFLLWYDEGEERNRGNFPPRFSGRQFPNYSSELNVNALELEDSALYLCASSEAAHYGYTFGSGTRLTVV.

This rearrangement joins TRBV19 to TRBJ1-1; D is unclear. V was clipped by 9 bases and J by 5 bases, with 16 bases between them. The CDR3 has 13 residues. Looked up from germline, CDR1 is LNHDA and CDR2 is SQIVND (reference sequence). The CDR3 region is CASSQVPRTEAFF. CDR3 sequence (DNA): TGTGCCAGCAGTCAGGTCCCCAGGACTGAAGCTTTCTTT.